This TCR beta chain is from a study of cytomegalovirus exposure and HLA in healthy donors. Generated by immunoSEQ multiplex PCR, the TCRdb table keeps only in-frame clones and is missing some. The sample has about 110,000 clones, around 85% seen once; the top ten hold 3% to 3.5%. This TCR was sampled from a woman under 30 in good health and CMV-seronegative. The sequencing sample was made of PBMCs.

The CDR3 DNA sequence: TGTGCCAGCAGTGAAGCGCTCATTCCCGGGACAGGGAGCTACGAGCAGTACTTC. The encoded protein is CASSEALIPGTGSYEQYF. The chain carries TRBV2 and TRBJ2-7; 9 bases map to TRBD1. In germline, CDR1 is SNHLY, CDR2 FYNNEI. The CDR3 has 18 amino acids. The V segment lost 0 bases and the J segment 3 bases; nucleotides outside the gene matches: 12.